This entry lists 23 T cell receptor beta chains sequenced from one sample in a study of blood T cell repertoires in COVID-19. Measured with immunoSEQ multiplex PCR; TCRdb has only the in-frame clones, and not every one. The top ten hold 0.95% to 1.5% of the sample, which has some 95,000 clones, around nine tenths seen once. The specimen was peripheral blood. The receptors here all came from a man older than 75 with active or convalescent COVID-19.

This chain uses TRBV6-1 with TRBJ2-1; tentatively, D is TRBD1 (5 bases). The CDR3 sequence is 14 residues long. The ends were cut back, 2 bases at V and 5 bases at J, with 10 bases in the middle. The germline V gene encodes CDR1 MNHNS and CDR2 SASEGT. The DNA for the CDR3 is TGTGCCAGCAGTGAATCAGGGTTGGACAATGAGCAGTTCTTC. Protein product: CASSESGLDNEQFF.

In the case of this clone: Within the sample, other DNA sequences also encode this same CDR3. The chain uses TRBV15 and TRBJ2-1; D not resolved. The germline V gene encodes CDR1 LNHNV and CDR2 YYDKDF (reference sequence). V shed 4 bases and J shed 4 bases, with 2 bases lying between them. The CDR3 has 11 residues. CDR3 DNA sequence: TGTGCCACCAGCACGTACAATGAGCAGTTCTTC. This sequence encodes CATSTYNEQFF.

The chain recombines TRBV10-3 with TRBJ1-6; 8 bases agree with TRBD1. The CDR3 covers 14 residues. Unmatched junction bases numbered 3, after V lost 5 bases and J lost 6 bases. Germline V gene lookup returns CDR1 ENHRY and CDR2 SYGVKD. DNA of the CDR3: TGTGCCATCAGTCAGGGGGCGTCTAATTCACCCCTCCACTTT. This sequence encodes CAISQGASNSPLHF.

The chain couples TRBV7-8 to TRBJ1-2; D possibly corresponds to TRBD1 (5 bases). The CDR3 is 14 residues long. Germline CDR1 and CDR2: SGHVS and FQNEAQ. V lost 1 base and J lost 4, with 10 bases in between. CDR3 amino acids: CASSLGRGPYGYTF. The CDR3 DNA reads as TGTGCCAGCAGCTTAGGGAGGGGACCCTATGGCTACACCTTC.

The chain employs TRBV28 and TRBJ2-1; 11 nucleotides match TRBD1. With 2 bases clipped from V and 3 bases from J, the junction kept 3 bases outside the gene matches. Germline-derived CDR1 and CDR2 are MDHEN and SYDVKM. This CDR3 contains 16 residues. The CDR3 sequence: CASSLRTGGFYNEQFF. In DNA, the CDR3 is TGTGCCAGCAGTTTAAGGACAGGGGGCTTCTACAATGAGCAGTTCTTC.

The chain has TRBV7-3 and TRBJ2-1, with 7 bases aligning to TRBD2. The CDR3 consists of 17 residues. The J segment lost 6 bases and the V segment lost 0 bases, leaving 11 bases of the junction unmatched. Germline values: CDR1 SGHTA, CDR2 FQGTGA. Written as DNA, the CDR3 is TGTGCCAGCAGCTTAACCCCGACTAATACGGGAGGCAATGAGCAGTTCTTC. The encoded protein is CASSLTPTNTGGNEQFF.

The chain uses TRBV2 and TRBJ2-7, with 12 bases identical to TRBD2. The CDR3 sequence is 15 residues long. Germline-derived CDR1 and CDR2 are SNHLY and FYNNEI. The ends lost 6 bases at V and 5 bases at J; junction bases unmatched: 8. The CDR3 nucleotides are TGTGCCAGCAGAGATACTAGCGGGAGGAAAAACGAGCAGTACTTC. This codes for CASRDTSGRKNEQYF.

V and J are TRBV5-6 and TRBJ1-1; tentatively, D is TRBD1 (6 bases). There are 14 residues in the CDR3. The germline V gene encodes CDR1 SGHDT and CDR2 YYEEEE. Trimming shortened V by 1 base and J by 7 bases, and 14 bases separated the two germline ends. The CDR3 loop is CASSLQGSPFEAFF. CDR3 coding DNA: TGTGCCAGCAGCTTGCAGGGGTCCCCCTTTGAAGCTTTCTTT.

The V gene is TRBV30, the J gene TRBJ1-2, with a possible D match to TRBD1 (5 bases). Per the germline V gene, CDR1 is GTSNPN and CDR2 is SVGIG (reference sequence). The ends were cut back, 0 bases at V and 7 bases at J, with 15 bases in the middle. This CDR3 is 14 amino acids long. The CDR3 is CAWSVRQGRFGYTF. CDR3 coding DNA: TGTGCCTGGAGTGTTAGGCAGGGTCGATTTGGCTACACCTTC.

V usage is TRBV21-1 and J usage is TRBJ2-1; whether TRBD2, the table's D call, matches the DNA was not checked. TRBV21-1 is reported as a pseudogene. CDR3 length: 14 residues. The CDR3 protein is CASSKGGAYNEQFF. Here the CDR3 DNA reads TGTGCCAGCAGCAAAGGTGGAGCTTACAATGAGCAGTTCTTC.

CDR3 amino acids: CASRAGGNLQETQYF. In DNA form, the CDR3 reads TGTGCCAGCCGAGCGGGAGGGAATCTCCAAGAGACCCAGTACTTC. The chain has TRBV7-8 and TRBJ2-5, with TRBD2 matching 10 bases. From germline, CDR1 is SGHVS and CDR2 FQNEAQ. V lost 8 bases to trimming and J lost 1 base; unmatched junction nucleotides: 7. This CDR3 comprises 15 residues.

The V gene is TRBV9, the J gene TRBJ2-1, with TRBD2 matching over 14 bases. Losses at the gene ends were 0 bases for V and 9 bases for J; bases not matched to a gene: 5. The CDR3 runs to 16 residues. Germline CDR1 SGDLS, CDR2 YYNGEE. This CDR3 reads CASSVAGTSGRGEQFF. The CDR3 DNA is TGTGCCAGCAGCGTAGCCGGGACTAGCGGGAGAGGTGAGCAGTTCTTC.

This clone came up once. The chain combines TRBV10-3 with TRBJ1-6; D is unresolved. V lost 2 bases and J 7 bases, leaving 12 bases between the germline ends. This CDR3 contains 15 residues. Germline loops: CDR1 ENHRY, CDR2 SYGVKD. The DNA of the CDR3 is TGTGCCATCAGTGAGCTGAGTACAGAAAATTCACCCCTCCACTTT. It codes for CAISELSTENSPLHF.

V usage is TRBV2 and J usage is TRBJ2-5, with 9 bases fitting TRBD2. The CDR3 spans 13 residues. Per germline, CDR1 SNHLY and CDR2 FYNNEI. Trimming removed 7 bases from V and 5 bases from J; junction bases left unmatched: 5. CDR3 in amino acids: CASMKSGRETQYF. The DNA of the CDR3 is TGTGCCAGCATGAAGAGCGGGAGGGAGACCCAGTACTTC.

The rearrangement joins TRBV5-1 to TRBJ1-6; D is unresolved. V was trimmed by 4 bases and J by 4 bases, leaving 6 bases between them. The CDR3 is made up of 13 amino acids. Germline V CDR1 and CDR2: SGHRS, YFSETQ. Here the CDR3 reads CASSTQYNSPLHF. CDR3 DNA sequence: TGCGCCAGCAGCACACAGTATAATTCACCCCTCCACTTT.

The chain carries TRBV6-5 and TRBJ1-2, with a tentative D call TRBD1 (6 bases). CDR1 is MNHEY and CDR2 is SVGAGI in the germline V gene. Trimming took 6 bases from V and 5 from J, leaving 16 bases between them. The CDR3 totals 14 residues. CDR3 coding DNA: TGTGCCAGCAGAGCCGGCGGGGGCGGATATGGCTACACCTTC. Translating gives CASRAGGGGYGYTF.

V and J are TRBV18 and TRBJ1-5; the match to TRBD1 covers 8 bases. The germline CDR1 and CDR2 sequences are KGHSH and LQKENI. The CDR3 totals 13 residues. V shed 3 bases and J 5 bases; nucleotides not matched to a gene: 0. CDR3 in amino acids: CASSPTGDQPQHF. CDR3 DNA sequence: TGTGCCAGCTCACCGACAGGGGATCAGCCCCAGCATTTT.

This chain uses TRBV5-6 with TRBJ1-2; tentative D call: TRBD1 (5 bases). The CDR3 has 13 amino acids. Trimming stripped 6 bases from V and 2 bases from J, with 11 bases between. CDR1 and CDR2 from the germline V gene are SGHDT and YYEEEE. The CDR3 nucleotides are TGTGCCAGCAACCGCGGGGGAAACTATGGCTACACCTTC. Its protein is CASNRGGNYGYTF.

The rearrangement links TRBV25-1 to TRBJ2-7; 9 bases fit TRBD1. The trim removed 6 bases at V and 5 bases at J, leaving 2 bases unmatched. The germline gives CDR1 MGHDK, CDR2 SYGVNS. The CDR3 sequence is 12 residues long. The CDR3 DNA follows: TGTGCCAGCAGGGGACAGGGCCACGAGCAGTACTTC. Its protein is CASRGQGHEQYF.

This clone qualifies as medium-sized. One junction end disagrees with the germline gene, perhaps due to a read error. For the CDR3, the DNA is TGTGCCACCCACGGACAGGGGTCCTCCGAGCAGTACTTC. Its translation: CATHGQGSSEQYF. J is TRBJ2-7 and V is TRBV19; the match to TRBD1 covers 9 bases. Germline V lookup: CDR1 LNHDA, CDR2 SQIVND (reference sequence). This CDR3 spans 13 amino acids.

V gene TRBV27 combines with J gene TRBJ2-1; the D gene is possibly TRBD2 (6 bases). Germline V gene lookup returns CDR1 MNHEY and CDR2 SMNVEV (reference sequence). The CDR3 is 14 residues long. The V end was cut by 0 bases, the J end by 7 bases, with 10 bases between. The CDR3 spells CASSLSGRGNEQFF. In DNA, the CDR3 is TGTGCCAGCAGTTTATCGGGTCGGGGGAATGAGCAGTTCTTC.

The chain recombines TRBV6-2 or TRBV6-3 with TRBJ2-1; D unclear. This CDR3 region has 15 residues. Germline V gene lookup returns CDR1 MNHEY and CDR2 SVGEGT. Trimming shortened V by 2 bases and J by 0 bases, and 8 bases separated the two germline ends. The CDR3: CASSYSSSSYNEQFF. CDR3 DNA: TGTGCCAGCAGTTACAGCTCTAGCTCCTACAATGAGCAGTTCTTC.

The table lists this clone with a count of one. The chain joins TRBV27 to TRBJ2-6; 9 bases match TRBD1. The ends lost 6 bases at V and 2 bases at J; junction bases unmatched: 8. Germline V gene lookup returns CDR1 MNHEY and CDR2 SMNVEV (reference sequence). The CDR3 is 17 residues long. The DNA of the CDR3 is TGTGCCAGCAGACCTACAGGGGGCAAGCCTGGGGCCAACGTCCTGACTTTC. Its protein is CASRPTGGKPGANVLTF.